The subject of this entry is one T cell receptor beta chain. This sample was included in a study of T cell responses to AZD1222 COVID-19 vaccine. Assay: immunoSEQ multiplex PCR; the TCRdb copy retains only in-frame clones and omits some. This sample yields roughly 130,000 clones, of which over 85% are seen a single time; 1.1% belongs to the top ten. This receptor was identified in an adult who received the AZD1222 COVID-19 vaccine. The material sequenced was peripheral blood, taken 28 days after the second AZD1222 dose.

The CDR3 sequence: CASKSSYEQYF. CDR3 DNA sequence: TGTGCCAGCAAGTCTTCTTACGAGCAGTACTTC. The chain recombines TRBV6-5 with TRBJ2-7; D not certain. Trimming took 7 bases from V and 4 from J, leaving 8 bases between them. Looked up from germline, CDR1 is MNHEY and CDR2 is SVGAGI. This CDR3 contains 11 residues.